This T cell receptor beta chain was documented in a study of regulatory T cells in long-lasting Graves disease. Germline CDR1 is DFQATT and CDR2 is SNEGSKA (reference sequence). This CDR3 has 14 residues. Losses at the gene ends were 6 bases for V and 5 bases for J; bases not matched to a gene: 10. The time point here: newly diagnosed GD, antithyroid drugs for less than 3 months. PBMC RNA was the source of the TCR library. EDTA tubes received 9 to 10 milliliters of collected peripheral blood. Building of the TCR beta libraries involved iRepertoire HTBI primers and Arm-PCR of CDR3 regions. TCRdb recomputed calls from the multiplex PCR reads with MiXCR, one row per CDR3 protein. The sample contains 350,000 to 500,000 distinct CDR3 sequences, around 17% of which appear only once. These same data were also listed under a study on T cells in Graves' hyperthyroidism and ophthalmopathy. That work contributes: Primed by the HTBI set, a first-round RT-PCR was run on the TCR CDR3. Expanded thyroid clonotypes (above 0.001) were mostly also found in blood. Ophthalmopathy onset followed model prediction by a median about six months.

The chain recombines TRBV20-1 with TRBJ2-5; TRBD2 agrees at 9 bases. This sequence was found in a woman younger than 35 with Graves disease. The material was peripheral blood mononuclear cells (PBMCs), obtained at new diagnosis, from a patient treated with antithyroid drugs. CDR3 amino acids: CSASLAGVGETQYF. The CDR3 DNA reads TGCAGTGCCAGCTTAGCGGGAGTCGGGGAGACCCAGTACTTC.